This TCR beta chain was profiled in a study of cytomegalovirus exposure and HLA in healthy donors. 60 Vbeta and 13 Jbeta primers were used in PCR. Original data processing: Unique TCR beta chains totaled roughly 81 million in a later count, with roughly 10 million of them shared. Profiling relied on immunoSEQ multiplex PCR, and the TCRdb table lists in-frame clones only, not all of them. Clonal size and the V and J genes are those of that table, whereas D and trimming came from the DNA. Of 150,000 to 200,000 clones in the sample, roughly 80% were seen once. Losses at the gene ends were 2 bases for V and 3 bases for J; bases not matched to a gene: 6. The CDR3 spans 16 residues. Germline values: CDR1 MNHNY, CDR2 SVGAGI (reference sequence).

The source of this sequence is a woman under 40 in good health and CMV-seropositive. The sample comprised PBMCs. This rearrangement joins TRBV6-6 to TRBJ2-5; 10 bases match TRBD2. In DNA, the CDR3 is TGTGCCAGCAGTTACCCGGGACTAGCGCCCAAAGAGACCCAGTACTTC. This sequence encodes CASSYPGLAPKETQYF.